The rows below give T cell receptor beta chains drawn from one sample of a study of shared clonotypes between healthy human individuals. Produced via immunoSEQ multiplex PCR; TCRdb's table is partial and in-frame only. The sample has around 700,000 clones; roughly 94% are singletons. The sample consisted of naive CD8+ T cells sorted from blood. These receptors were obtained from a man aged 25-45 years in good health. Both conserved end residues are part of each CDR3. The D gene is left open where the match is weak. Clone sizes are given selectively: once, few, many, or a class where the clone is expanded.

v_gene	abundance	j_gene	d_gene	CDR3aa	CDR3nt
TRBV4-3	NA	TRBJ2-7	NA	CASSQDLPGYEQYF	TGCGCCAGCAGCCAAGATTTGCCCGGCTACGAGCAGTACTTC
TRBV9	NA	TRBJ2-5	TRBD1	CASSAWDRQETQYF	TGTGCCAGCAGCGCCTGGGACAGGCAAGAGACCCAGTACTTC
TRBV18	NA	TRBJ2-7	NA	CASSPEESYEQYF	TGTGCCAGCTCACCGGAAGAAAGTTACGAGCAGTACTTC
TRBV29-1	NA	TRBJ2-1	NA	CSVAWGLNEQFF	TGCAGCGTCGCGTGGGGACTCAATGAGCAGTTCTTC
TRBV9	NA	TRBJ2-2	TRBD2	CASSVDLGLAENTGELFF	TGTGCCAGCAGCGTAGACCTGGGACTAGCGGAAAACACCGGGGAGCTGTTTTTT
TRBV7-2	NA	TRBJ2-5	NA	CASSLNVKGETQYF	TGTGCCAGCAGCTTAAACGTGAAGGGAGAGACCCAGTACTTC
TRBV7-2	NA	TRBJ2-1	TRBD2	CASSLASGTKIYNEQFF	TGTGCCAGCAGCTTGGCTAGCGGGACAAAAATCTACAATGAGCAGTTCTTC
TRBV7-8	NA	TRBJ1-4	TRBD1	CASSSGTGGAWGTNEKLFF	TGTGCCAGCAGCTCAGGGACAGGGGGCGCCTGGGGCACTAATGAAAAACTGTTTTTT
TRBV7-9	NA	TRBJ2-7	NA	CASSLVLRGKYEQYF	TGTGCCAGCAGCTTAGTACTTCGGGGGAAGTACGAGCAGTACTTC
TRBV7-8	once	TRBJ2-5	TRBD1	CASSVGQQETQYF	TGTGCCAGCAGCGTGGGACAGCAAGAGACCCAGTACTTC
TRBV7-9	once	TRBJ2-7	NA	CASSLVDGYYEQYF	TGTGCCAGCAGCTTGGTTGACGGATACTACGAGCAGTACTTC
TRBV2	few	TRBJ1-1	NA	CASTGRNTEAFF	TGTGCCAGCACAGGCAGGAACACTGAAGCTTTCTTT
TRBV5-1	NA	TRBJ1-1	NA	CASSLWGNAEAFF	TGCGCCAGCAGCTTGTGGGGGAACGCTGAAGCTTTCTTT
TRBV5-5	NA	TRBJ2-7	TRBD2	CASSKPSLAGDGGYEQYF	TGTGCCAGCAGCAAACCCTCCCTAGCGGGAGATGGCGGCTACGAGCAGTACTTC
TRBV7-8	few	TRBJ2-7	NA	CASSLAGRSYEQYF	TGTGCCAGCAGCTTAGCGGGACGCTCCTACGAGCAGTACTTC
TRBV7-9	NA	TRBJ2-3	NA	CASSDGPLATQYF	TGTGCCAGCTCCGATGGCCCCCTGGCTACGCAGTATTTT
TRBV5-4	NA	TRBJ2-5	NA	CAMTMGGETQYF	TGTGCCATGACAATGGGGGGAGAGACCCAGTACTTC
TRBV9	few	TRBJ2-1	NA	CASSDERNEQFF	TGTGCCAGCAGCGATGAGAGGAATGAGCAGTTCTTC
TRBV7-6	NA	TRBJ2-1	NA	CASSLVVTYNEQFF	TGTGCCAGCAGCTTAGTGGTAACCTACAATGAGCAGTTCTTC
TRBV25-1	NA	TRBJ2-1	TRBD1	CASSSRTGGRYNEQFF	TGTGCCAGCAGTTCCCGAACAGGGGGACGATACAATGAGCAGTTCTTC
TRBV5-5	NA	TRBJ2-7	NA	CASSLEGTYEQYF	TGTGCCAGCAGCTTAGAGGGGACCTACGAGCAGTACTTC
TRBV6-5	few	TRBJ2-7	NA	CASSNYGSTYEQYF	TGTGCCAGCTCAAACTACGGGTCCACATACGAGCAGTACTTC
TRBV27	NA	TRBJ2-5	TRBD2	CASSFRLAGDSETQYF	TGTGCCAGCAGTTTTCGACTAGCGGGAGACTCTGAGACCCAGTACTTC
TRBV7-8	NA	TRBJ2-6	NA	CASSLATASGANVLTF	TGTGCCAGCAGCTTAGCGACAGCCTCTGGGGCCAACGTCCTGACTTTC
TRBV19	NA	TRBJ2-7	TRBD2	CASRQAGGIYEQYF	TGTGCCAGTAGACAAGCGGGAGGGATTTACGAGCAGTACTTC
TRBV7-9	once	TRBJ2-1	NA	CASSLLDEQFF	TGTGCCAGCAGCTTACTGGATGAGCAGTTCTTC
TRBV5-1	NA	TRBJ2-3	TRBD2	CASSPGLAETDTQYF	TGCGCCAGCAGCCCAGGACTAGCGGAAACAGATACGCAGTATTTT
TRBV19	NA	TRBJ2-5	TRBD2	CASTPIAGGPPETQYF	TGTGCCAGTACCCCTATAGCGGGAGGGCCTCCTGAGACCCAGTACTTC
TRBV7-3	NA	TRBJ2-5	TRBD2	CAPAGTTPWAQYF	TGTGCCCCCGCGGGGACTACGCCGTGGGCCCAGTACTTC
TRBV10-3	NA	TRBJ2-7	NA	CAISDTTEILYEQYF	TGTGCCATCAGTGACACGACGGAGATACTCTACGAGCAGTACTTC
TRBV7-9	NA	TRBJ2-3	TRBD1	CASSFAPGQGALDTQYF	TGTGCCAGCAGCTTTGCGCCGGGACAGGGGGCACTAGATACGCAGTATTTT
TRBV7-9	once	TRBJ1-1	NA	CASRMDTEAFF	TGTGCCAGCAGGATGGACACTGAAGCTTTCTTT
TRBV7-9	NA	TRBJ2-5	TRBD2	CASSLEISGSRETQYF	TGTGCCAGCAGCTTAGAGATTAGCGGGAGTCGAGAGACCCAGTACTTC
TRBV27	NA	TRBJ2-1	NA	CASSVASYNEQFF	TGTGCCAGCAGTGTCGCCTCCTACAATGAGCAGTTCTTC
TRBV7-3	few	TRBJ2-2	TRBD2	CASSETSGDGELFF	TGTGCCAGCAGCGAGACTAGCGGGGACGGGGAGCTGTTTTTT
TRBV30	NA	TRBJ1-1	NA	CAWSGADKNTEAFF	TGTGCCTGGAGTGGCGCTGACAAGAACACTGAAGCTTTCTTT
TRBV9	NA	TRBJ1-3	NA	CASSVGGSSGNTIYF	TGTGCCAGCAGCGTGGGTGGCTCATCTGGAAACACCATATATTTT
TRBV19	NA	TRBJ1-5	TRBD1	CASRETGGSNQPQHF	TGTGCCAGTAGGGAAACAGGGGGTAGCAATCAGCCCCAGCATTTT
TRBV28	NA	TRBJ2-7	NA	CASSRTGRDEQYF	TGTGCCAGCAGCCGGACAGGGAGGGACGAGCAGTACTTC
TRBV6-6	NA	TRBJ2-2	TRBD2	CASSYSASGYTGELFF	TGTGCCAGCAGTTACTCGGCTAGCGGTTACACCGGGGAGCTGTTTTTT
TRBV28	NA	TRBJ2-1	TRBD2	CASSVLAASSYNEQFF	TGTGCCAGCAGTGTCCTAGCGGCTAGCTCCTACAATGAGCAGTTCTTC
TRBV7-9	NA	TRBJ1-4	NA	CASSLAGLAGWDEKLFF	TGTGCCAGCAGCTTAGCCGGACTGGCAGGCTGGGATGAAAAACTGTTTTTT
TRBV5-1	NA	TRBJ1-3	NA	CASRAGSSSSGNTIYF	TGCGCCAGCAGGGCAGGGTCTTCCAGCTCTGGAAACACCATATATTTT
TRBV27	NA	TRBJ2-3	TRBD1	CASSLSATGILGTQYF	TGTGCCAGCAGTTTATCCGCGACAGGGATCCTGGGTACGCAGTATTTT
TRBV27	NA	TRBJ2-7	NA	CASSGFPYEQYF	TGTGCCAGCAGTGGATTTCCCTACGAGCAGTACTTC
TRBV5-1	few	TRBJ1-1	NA	CASSSPPGLDTEAFF	TGCGCCAGCAGCTCGCCCCCAGGGTTGGACACTGAAGCTTTCTTT
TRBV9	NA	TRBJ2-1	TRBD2	CASSPSGRALNEQFF	TGTGCCAGCAGTCCAAGCGGGAGGGCCCTCAATGAGCAGTTCTTC
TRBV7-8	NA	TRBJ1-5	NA	CASSFLGEPQHF	TGTGCCAGCAGCTTTCTCGGGGAGCCCCAGCATTTT
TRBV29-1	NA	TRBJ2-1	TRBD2	CSVGGLAGGTSSYNEQFF	TGCAGCGTGGGAGGACTAGCGGGAGGCACCAGCTCCTACAATGAGCAGTTCTTC
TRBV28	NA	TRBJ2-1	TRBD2	CASSFPHTSGTDNEQFF	TGTGCCAGCAGTTTCCCCCATACTAGCGGGACGGACAATGAGCAGTTCTTC
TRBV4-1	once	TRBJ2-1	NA	CASSQELALPDEQFF	TGCGCCAGCAGCCAAGAACTAGCCCTCCCCGATGAGCAGTTCTTC